One T cell receptor beta chain is described in this entry. The antigen remains unidentified. Via CD45RO/CCR7/CD25/CD127/CD95/CD27, cells of the CD4+ naive, central memory, regulatory and stem cell-like memory subsets were sorted. The data stem from a study of beta chain features in type 1 diabetes. Across the study: No age, gender or cell yield differences were seen between patients and healthy donors.

Study observations and caveats: When VDJ junctions were examined, type 1 diabetes patients showed fewer insertions and more deletions. Researchers reported that naive, central memory and Treg TCRB repertoires appeared more similar in patients than in healthy donors.

The investigators reverse transcribed all of the isolated RNA, so they sequenced expressed TCRB transcripts. Some clones are missing from TCRdb's copy, which holds only in-frame ones; the method was immunoSEQ multiplex PCR. The table lists 900,000 or so clones, 15% to 20% of them singletons. The receptor was isolated from a woman aged 18-29 years in good health. Sequenced sample: naive CD4+ T cells from blood.

DNA for the CDR3: TGTGCCAGCAGTTACACCGGGACAGGGGCCTACGAGCAGTACTTC. The encoded protein is CASSYTGTGAYEQYF. V and J are TRBV27 and TRBJ2-7; 10 nucleotides match TRBD1. V lost 4 bases to trimming and J lost 2 bases; unmatched junction nucleotides: 5. This CDR3 is built from 15 residues. From germline, CDR1 is MNHEY and CDR2 SMNVEV (reference sequence).